This T cell receptor (beta chain) was observed in a study of cytomegalovirus exposure and HLA in healthy donors. Study information: Caucasian-associated ancestry cluster membership applied to just over 80% of some 400 genotyped donors.

The study, taken as a whole, reports: Using a false discovery rate of 0.05, a later analysis showed that 15,000 to 20,000 TCR beta sequences were associated with HLA alleles. Earlier results showed most TCR beta V segments being productive about 90% or about 30% of the time. The CMV antigen specificity of three CMV-associated chains was confirmed through in vitro analysis.

In germline, CDR1 is SGHRS, CDR2 YFSETQ. The V end lost 6 bases, the J end lost 0 bases, and 7 bases lay between the germline ends. The CDR3 totals 13 residues. For this clone: The antigen is not known.

PCR involved 60 Vbeta and 13 Jbeta primers. TCRdb's table, derived via immunoSEQ multiplex PCR, lists solely in-frame clones and lacks some. Seen here are some 84,000 clones, around 74% observed once, and the top ten hold roughly 2%. The V call is TRBV5-1, the J call TRBJ2-1, with D unresolved. The sample taken for sequencing was PBMCs. The receptor's source is a boy aged 5-17 years in good health and CMV-seronegative. The CDR3 DNA is TGCGCCAGCAAACAGAGCTCCTACAATGAGCAGTTCTTC. Its translation: CASKQSSYNEQFF.